The following is a T cell receptor beta chain sequence with its context. The sample comes from a study of T cell changes during pregnancy in multiple sclerosis. Assay: immunoSEQ multiplex PCR; the TCRdb copy retains only in-frame clones and omits some. The data contain over 40,000 clones, 85% to 90% of them singletons. In germline, CDR1 is LNHDA, CDR2 SQIVND (reference sequence). V was pared by 7 bases and J by 2 bases, with 7 bases of the junction left unmatched. The CDR3 spans 15 residues. The chain uses TRBV19 and TRBJ1-5; TRBD1 matches at 8 bases. This TCR was recovered from a female donor in good health, enrolled as a control in a pregnancy study. Material: CD8+ T cells from peripheral blood mononuclear cells, obtained after pregnancy. CDR3 in amino acids: CASTPGGYGNQPQHF. CDR3 nucleotides: TGTGCCAGTACCCCAGGGGGCTACGGCAATCAGCCCCAGCATTTT.